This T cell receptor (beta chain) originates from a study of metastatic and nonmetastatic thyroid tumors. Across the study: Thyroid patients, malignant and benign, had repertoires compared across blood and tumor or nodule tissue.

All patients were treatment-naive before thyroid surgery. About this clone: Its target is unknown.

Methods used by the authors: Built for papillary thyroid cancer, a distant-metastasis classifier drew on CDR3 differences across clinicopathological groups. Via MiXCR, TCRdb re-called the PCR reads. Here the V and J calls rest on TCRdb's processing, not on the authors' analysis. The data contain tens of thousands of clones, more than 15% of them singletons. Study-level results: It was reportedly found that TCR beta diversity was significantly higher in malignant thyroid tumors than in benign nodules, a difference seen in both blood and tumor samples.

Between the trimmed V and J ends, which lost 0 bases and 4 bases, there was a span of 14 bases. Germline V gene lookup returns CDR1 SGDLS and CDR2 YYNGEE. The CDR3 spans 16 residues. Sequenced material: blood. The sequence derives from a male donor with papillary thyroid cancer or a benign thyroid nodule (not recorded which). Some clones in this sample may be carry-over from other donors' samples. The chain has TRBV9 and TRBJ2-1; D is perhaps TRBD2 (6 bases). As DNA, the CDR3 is TGTGCCAGCAGCGTAGATAATAGAGGGAGGTACAATGAGCAGTTCTTC. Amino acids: CASSVDNRGRYNEQFF.